This TCR beta chain was obtained from a study of T cells in Graves' hyperthyroidism and ophthalmopathy. Findings and limits, study-wide: Most thyroid-expanded clonotypes above 0.001 were also found in blood.

This clonotype was seen at least ten times. What it recognizes is unknown. Across 18 months, stable Graves' hyperthyroidism was marked by no progression to ophthalmopathy. The CDR3 length is 15 residues. The V gene's germline CDR1 is SGHAT and CDR2 FQNNGV. Trimming took off 5 bases at V and 4 bases at J, with 14 bases between the two ends. There were TCR beta CDR3 regions amplified from RNA transcripts. A set of HTBI primers served as the primers for a first-round RT-PCR of the TCR CDR3. TCRdb used MiXCR to reprocess the multiplex PCR reads, holding one entry per CDR3 protein. Of under 400,000 distinct CDR3 sequences in the sample, around 13% were seen once.

The receptor's source is a woman aged 60-70 years with Graves' hyperthyroidism. The chain combines TRBV11-2 with TRBJ1-4; D gene uncertain. Input material: blood. The CDR3 here is CASSPGGPRNEKLFF. CDR3 nucleotides: TGTGCCAGCAGCCCAGGTGGGCCACGTAATGAAAAACTGTTTTTT.